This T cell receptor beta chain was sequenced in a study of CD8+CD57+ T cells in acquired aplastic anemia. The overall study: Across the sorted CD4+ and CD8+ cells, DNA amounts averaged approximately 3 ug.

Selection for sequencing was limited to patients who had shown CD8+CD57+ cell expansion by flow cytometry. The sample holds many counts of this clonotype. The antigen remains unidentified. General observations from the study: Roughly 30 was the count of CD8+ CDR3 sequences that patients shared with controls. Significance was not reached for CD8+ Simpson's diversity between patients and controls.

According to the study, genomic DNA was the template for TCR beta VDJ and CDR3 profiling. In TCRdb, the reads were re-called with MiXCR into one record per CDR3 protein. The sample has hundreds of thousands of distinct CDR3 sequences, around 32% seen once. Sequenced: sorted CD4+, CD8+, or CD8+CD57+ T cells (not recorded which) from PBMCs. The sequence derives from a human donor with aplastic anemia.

The chain's CDR3 is CARLTGGHEQYF. DNA for the CDR3: TGTGCCAGATTGACAGGGGGTCACGAGCAGTACTTC. The chain recombines TRBV19 with TRBJ2-7; TRBD1 matches 9 bases. The CDR3 has 12 residues. The germline CDR1 and CDR2 sequences are LNHDA and SQIVND (reference sequence). The trim removed 9 bases at V and 5 bases at J, leaving 5 bases unmatched.